Detailed here is one TCR beta chain. The antigen remains undetermined. These data belong to a study of vaccination and CD4 T cells after COVID-19. Treatment described: approximately 10-day PBMC culture with coronavirus spike peptide pools or control peptides (ViraFEST assay). The Oncomine TCR Beta short-read assay sequenced DNA from cultured CD4+ T cells. TCRdb itself ran the PCR reads through MiXCR, one entry per CDR3 protein. Of about 25,000 distinct CDR3 sequences detected, around 45% appear once; the ten largest clones hold 7.2%. Sequenced: CD4+ T cells from blood, cultured in vitro. The sequence was collected from a human donor who had recovered from COVID-19.

CDR3 region: CASSLARQGPGLAGKNEQFF. The CDR3 DNA reads as TGTGCCAGCAGTCTCGCGCGACAGGGCCCAGGACTAGCGGGGAAAAATGAGCAGTTCTTC. The chain recombines TRBV6-4 with TRBJ2-1; 12 positions match TRBD2. Per germline, CDR1 MRHNA and CDR2 SNTAGT. This CDR3 spans 20 amino acids. Trimming at V came to 5 bases and at J to 7 bases, leaving 21 bases not matched to a gene.